These 30 T cell receptor beta chains were all obtained from the same sample, sequenced in a study of regulatory T cells in long-lasting Graves disease. Relying on iRepertoire HTBI primers and Arm-PCR of CDR3 regions, the team built TCR beta libraries. TCRdb re-analysed the multiplex PCR reads in MiXCR, keeping a single row per CDR3 protein. Of roughly 470,000 distinct CDR3 sequences listed, about 20% are singletons. Regarding time point: persistent/refractory GD, antithyroid drugs over 5 years with positive TRAb. Making the TCR library involved RNA that had been extracted from PBMCs. Material: peripheral blood mononuclear cells (PBMCs), obtained when the disease was refractory, from a patient treated with antithyroid drugs. These receptors were taken from a female donor with Graves disease.

About this clonotype itself: An end of the junction does not agree with germline; a read error may underlie this. This chain connects TRBV27 to TRBJ2-6; tentatively, D is TRBD1 or TRBD2 (6 bases each). The germline V gene has CDR1 MNHEY and CDR2 SMNVEV (reference sequence). The length of the CDR3 is 17 residues. The chain's CDR3 is CASSLSRPSRGASVLTF. CDR3 DNA: TGTGCCAGCAGTTTATCGAGGCCTTCAAGGGGGGCCAGCGTCCTGACTTTC.

A word on this clonotype: This sequence may be a read error, since a much larger clone differs from it by one base. The genes are TRBV24-1 and TRBJ2-6, with D perhaps assigned TRBD1 or TRBD2 (5 bases each). The CDR3 has 15 residues. Germline CDR1 is KGHDR and CDR2 is SFDVKD. CDR3 protein: CATSDSDRGANVPTF. Here the CDR3 DNA reads TGTGCCACCAGTGATTCAGACCGAGGGGCCAACGTCCCGACTTTC.

Many counts were recorded for this clonotype. The chain couples TRBV24-1 to TRBJ2-2; TRBD1 matches at 8 bases. Germline V gene sequence: CDR1 KGHDR, CDR2 SFDVKD. CDR3 length equals 17 residues. Trimming at V came to 3 bases and at J to 1 base, leaving 6 bases not matched to a gene. CDR3 loop: CATSDHLGTGNTGELFF. CDR3 coding DNA: TGTGCCACCAGTGATCACCTCGGGACAGGGAACACCGGGGAGCTGTTTTTT.

The chain has TRBV4-1 and TRBJ2-2; TRBD1 aligns across 9 bases. The CDR3 contains 17 residues. CDR1 is MGHRA, CDR2 YSYEKL, per germline. V was clipped by 3 bases and J by 4 bases; unmatched bases: 9. DNA of the CDR3: TGCGCCAGCAGCCAGGTTCCGGGACAGGGTCTCACCGGGGAGCTGTTTTTT. It encodes CASSQVPGQGLTGELFF.

This clonotype turned up a few times. For the CDR3, the DNA is TGCGCCAGGTCAAGGGGACGAACGCGGGCAGAATCTGTCTTGAACACTGAAGCTTTCTTT. Residues: CARSRGRTRAESVLNTEAFF. This rearrangement joins TRBV10-1 to TRBJ1-1, with a tentative D call TRBD1 (5 bases). The germline V gene has CDR1 WNHNN and CDR2 SYGVQD (reference sequence). V was trimmed by 9 bases and J by 0 bases, leaving 32 bases between them. The CDR3 has 20 amino acids.

This clonotype was observed a few times. V gene TRBV19 combines with J gene TRBJ2-5; D is undetermined. The V and J ends lost 8 bases and 4 bases respectively, with 17 bases between them. Germline lookup yields CDR1 LNHDA and CDR2 SQIVND (reference sequence). The CDR3 has 14 residues. The CDR3 reads CASRRVGATETQYF. The CDR3 bases are TGTGCCAGTCGACGCGTGGGCGCGACAGAGACCCAGTACTTC.

There are a few counts of this clonotype. The V call is TRBV7-2, the J call TRBJ1-6; no clear D gene. Trimming shortened V by 2 bases and J by 4 bases, and 12 bases separated the two germline ends. This CDR3 is 16 amino acids long. Germline V gives CDR1 SGHTA, CDR2 FQGNSA. The chain's CDR3 is CASSLSFGEYNSPLHF. DNA of the CDR3: TGTGCCAGCAGCTTATCTTTTGGGGAGTATAATTCACCCCTCCACTTT.

Details on this clonotype: A read error is possible here, since a much larger clone lies one base away. Without the conserved terminal phenylalanine or tryptophan, this CDR3 likely stems from a read error. The V call is TRBV6-1, the J call TRBJ2-7; tentative D call: TRBD1 (7 bases). CDR1 and CDR2 from the germline V gene are MNHNS and SASEGT. The CDR3 consists of 15 residues. The ends were cut back, 2 bases at V and 4 bases at J, with 15 bases in the middle. CDR3 sequence: CASSEWRDRDYEQYS. CDR3 coding DNA: TGTGCCAGCAGTGAATGGAGGGACAGAGATTACGAGCAGTACTCC.

This clonotype was seen at least ten times. The chain carries TRBV24-1 and TRBJ2-7; D unresolved. The ends were cut back, 4 bases at V and 1 base at J, with 10 bases in the middle. From germline, CDR1 is KGHDR and CDR2 SFDVKD. This CDR3 contains 14 residues. CDR3 sequence: CATSDRGPSYEQYF. In DNA, the CDR3 is TGTGCCACCAGTGACCGTGGACCTTCCTACGAGCAGTACTTC.

This clonotype was seen ten or more times. J is TRBJ1-1 and V is TRBV7-9, with no clear D. Germline-derived CDR1 and CDR2 are SEHNR and FQNEAQ (reference sequence). The CDR3 loop spans 13 amino acids. Trimming removed 3 bases from V and 1 base from J, with 6 bases in between. CDR3: CASSFTPNTEAFF. The CDR3 DNA follows: TGTGCCAGCAGCTTCACACCGAACACTGAAGCTTTCTTT.

The table lists this clonotype with a few counts. The V call is TRBV6-1, the J call TRBJ2-7; D not certain. Germline lookup yields CDR1 MNHNS and CDR2 SASEGT. The CDR3 is 11 residues long. With 6 bases removed from V and 10 bases from J, the gap between germline ends came to 13 bases. The chain's CDR3 is CASSTNHGQYF. The CDR3 DNA reads as TGTGCCAGCAGCACAAACCATGGTCAGTACTTC.

The table lists this clonotype with a count of one. A much larger clone sits a single nucleotide away, making a read error possible. The V gene is TRBV6-9, the J gene TRBJ2-7; D unclear. The CDR3 consists of 12 residues. Looked up from germline, CDR1 is MNHGY and CDR2 is SVAAGI. CDR3 in DNA: TGTGCCAGCATCCTCTCCTCCTGCGAGCAGTACTTC. Translated: CASILSSCEQYF.

This clonotype showed up just a few times. The CDR3 here is CASSLSGRIDYNEQFF. The CDR3, as DNA: TGTGCCAGCAGTTTATCGGGCCGGATAGACTACAATGAGCAGTTCTTC. The chain employs TRBV28 and TRBJ2-1; D not certain. CDR1 and CDR2 from the germline V gene are MDHEN and SYDVKM. The ends were cut back, 1 base at V and 3 bases at J, with 13 bases in the middle. The CDR3 sequence is 16 residues long. Variable domain in full (rest from reference TRBV28 and TRBJ2-1): DVKVTQSSRYLVKRTGEKVFLECVQDMDHENMFWYRQDPGLGLRLIYFSYDVKMKEKGDIPEGYSVSREKKERFSLILESASTNQTSMYLCASSLSGRIDYNEQFFGPGTRLTVL.

Ten or more counts support this clonotype. This rearrangement joins TRBV12-3 or TRBV12-4 to TRBJ1-4, with D possibly being TRBD1 (5 bases). The V gene lost 4 bases and the J gene lost 8 bases, with 14 bases spanning the gap. This CDR3 spans 14 amino acids. The CDR3 region has the DNA TGTGCCAGCAGTTCTAGTCCTAGGGGCGAAAAACTGTTTTTT. Translating it yields CASSSSPRGEKLFF.

Many counts were recorded for this clonotype. The V call is TRBV7-3, the J call TRBJ2-5, with TRBD1 matching 7 bases. Losses at the gene ends were 5 bases for V and 7 bases for J; bases not matched to a gene: 13. This CDR3 region has 15 residues. Per the germline V gene, CDR1 is SGHTA and CDR2 is FQGTGA. CDR3 in DNA: TGTGCCAGCAGCCCCCAGGGGGACCCAGAAGGGACCCAGTACTTC. It yields the protein CASSPQGDPEGTQYF.

The genes are TRBV29-1 and TRBJ2-2; D not certain. Germline CDR1 and CDR2: SQVTM and ANQGSEA. The CDR3 length is 13 residues. V dropped 0 bases and J dropped 4 bases, with 6 bases sitting between them. In DNA form, the CDR3 reads TGCAGCGTTGAAGATGAGTCCACCGGGGAGCTGTTTTTT. Translating it yields CSVEDESTGELFF.

This sequence joins TRBV20-1 and TRBJ2-5; 7 bases align to TRBD2. Germline loops: CDR1 DFQATT, CDR2 SNEGSKA (reference sequence). V was pared by 3 bases and J by 2 bases, with 12 bases of the junction left unmatched. The CDR3 is made up of 16 amino acids. This CDR3 is CSARRPVSGSQETQYF. CDR3 DNA: TGCAGTGCTAGGCGGCCGGTTAGCGGGTCACAAGAGACCCAGTACTTC.

The sample holds many counts of this clonotype. The chain recombines TRBV6-2 or TRBV6-3 with TRBJ2-5, with D possibly being TRBD1 (6 bases). V gave up 4 bases and J gave up 1 base, with 10 bases separating them. Germline loops: CDR1 MNHEY, CDR2 SVGEGT. The CDR3 loop spans 14 amino acids. The CDR3 loop reads CASSFTGSQETQYF. The DNA of the CDR3 is TGTGCCAGCAGTTTCACAGGGTCCCAAGAGACCCAGTACTTC.

CDR3 nucleotides: TGTGCCAGTAGTCTCTCCCAGAGGGGTAGCTCCTACGAGCAGTACTTC. Its protein product is CASSLSQRGSSYEQYF. The chain is built from TRBV19 and TRBJ2-7; D could derive from TRBD1 or TRBD2 (5 bases each). This CDR3 has 16 amino acids. V shed 5 bases and J shed 0 bases, with 17 bases lying between them. Germline lookup yields CDR1 LNHDA and CDR2 SQIVND (reference sequence). The complete variable domain, with remaining parts taken from reference TRBV19 and TRBJ2-7, reads DGGITQSPKYLFRKEGQNVTLSCEQNLNHDAMYWYRQDPGQGLRLIYYSQIVNDFQKGDIAEGYSVSREKKESFPLTVTSAQKNPTAFYLCASSLSQRGSSYEQYFGPGTRLTVT.

This clonotype has a handful of counts. The chain employs TRBV20-1 and TRBJ2-1; the D is unclear. This CDR3 contains 15 residues. Germline assignment: CDR1 DFQATT and CDR2 SNEGSKA (reference sequence). Trimming left V 0 bases short and J 0 bases short, with 9 bases between. The CDR3 coding sequence is TGCAGTGCTAGAGATCACAGAAGCTCCTACAATGAGCAGTTCTTC. Its protein product is CSARDHRSSYNEQFF.

This clonotype was seen ten or more times. CDR3 nucleotide sequence: TGTGCCAGCAGAGAGGCTAGCGGGAGTGGTACCGGGGAGCTGTTTTTT. Translation: CASREASGSGTGELFF. The chain employs TRBV28 and TRBJ2-2; 10 positions match TRBD2. Trimming removed 6 bases from V and 5 bases from J; junction bases left unmatched: 9. The CDR3 is 16 residues long. Germline CDR1 and CDR2: MDHEN and SYDVKM.

The sample holds a few counts of this clonotype. V usage is TRBV12-3 or TRBV12-4 and J usage is TRBJ2-1; 8 bases map to TRBD2. This CDR3 spans 14 amino acids. Trimming took 6 bases from V and 6 from J; bases not matched to a gene: 7. CDR3 region: CASRLSGSGNEQFF. As DNA, the CDR3 is TGTGCCAGCAGGCTAAGCGGGAGCGGCAATGAGCAGTTCTTC.

This clonotype was recorded many times. The chain joins TRBV6-9 to TRBJ1-2, with no clear D. The V gene's germline CDR1 is MNHGY and CDR2 SVAAGI. V was shortened by 3 bases and J by 4 bases, with 9 bases between the two germline ends. The CDR3 spans 13 residues. The CDR3 loop reads CASSYGRFYGYTF. The CDR3 nucleotides are TGTGCCAGCAGTTACGGACGTTTCTATGGCTACACCTTC.

In this sample, this clonotype turned up many times. The V gene is TRBV18, the J gene TRBJ1-1; 8 nucleotides align to TRBD1. The CDR3 contains 12 residues. Germline trimming cut 4 bases from V and 5 bases from J; bases unmatched to any gene: 0. Germline loops: CDR1 KGHSH, CDR2 LQKENI. CDR3 DNA sequence: TGTGCCAGCTCACGACAGGGGACTGAAGCTTTCTTT. Its translation is CASSRQGTEAFF.

This chain joins TRBV7-2 and TRBJ2-4; D gene unclear. The ends were cut back, 5 bases at V and 0 bases at J, with 8 bases in the middle. Germline CDR1 and CDR2: SGHTA and FQGNSA. The CDR3 extends over 14 amino acids. CDR3 residues: CASSLRVAKNIQYF. The DNA for the CDR3 is TGTGCCAGCAGCCTCCGAGTAGCCAAAAACATTCAGTACTTC.

Many counts were recorded for this clonotype. CDR3 bases: TGTGCCAGCAGTTCCACGACTAGCGGGAGGCTCTACGAGCAGTACTTC. This gives the protein CASSSTTSGRLYEQYF. The rearrangement uses TRBV6-5 and TRBJ2-7; 13 nucleotides align to TRBD2. The J segment lost 3 bases and the V segment lost 4 bases, leaving 6 bases of the junction unmatched. Germline CDR1 reads MNHEY; CDR2 reads SVGAGI. This CDR3 contains 16 residues.

This clonotype appeared a few times. The chain uses TRBV19 and TRBJ2-7, with 12 bases identical to TRBD2. CDR1 and CDR2 from the germline V gene are LNHDA and SQIVND (reference sequence). V lost 4 bases, J lost 5 bases, and 9 bases stayed unmatched. The CDR3 extends over 16 amino acids. CDR3 amino acids: CASSTTTSGSLHEQYF. The CDR3 region has the DNA TGTGCCAGTAGTACTACGACTAGCGGGAGTCTCCACGAGCAGTACTTC.

This clonotype has only a few counts. This chain connects TRBV19 to TRBJ1-4; D unresolved. Trimming pared 9 bases from V and 5 bases from J, leaving 16 bases between. The germline V gene encodes CDR1 LNHDA and CDR2 SQIVND (reference sequence). The CDR3 runs to 14 residues. DNA for the CDR3: TGTGCCAGCGGTGTTAGCCCAAGGAATGAAAAACTGTTTTTT. Protein: CASGVSPRNEKLFF.

This clonotype was counted at least ten times. This chain uses TRBV28 with TRBJ2-7, with a tentative D call TRBD2 (5 bases). The CDR3 consists of 14 residues. The germline V and J ends were trimmed by 5 bases and 5 bases, with 16 bases remaining between them. Per the germline V gene, CDR1 is MDHEN and CDR2 is SYDVKM. This chain's CDR3 is CASSPGLVRNEQYF. The CDR3 DNA follows: TGTGCCAGCAGTCCCGGACTGGTAAGGAACGAGCAGTACTTC.

This clonotype was counted a few times. The V call is TRBV28, the J call TRBJ1-6; D not resolved. This CDR3 comprises 15 residues. Trimming took off 3 bases at V and 5 bases at J, with 11 bases between the two ends. Germline V gene data show CDR1 as MDHEN and CDR2 as SYDVKM. In DNA form, the CDR3 reads TGTGCCAGCAGTTTCGGGCCAGCTAATAATTCACCCCTCCACTTT. Translated, it gives CASSFGPANNSPLHF. Based on the CDR3 plus reference TRBV28 and TRBJ1-6, the full variable domain is DVKVTQSSRYLVKRTGEKVFLECVQDMDHENMFWYRQDPGLGLRLIYFSYDVKMKEKGDIPEGYSVSREKKERFSLILESASTNQTSMYLCASSFGPANNSPLHFGNGTRLTVT.